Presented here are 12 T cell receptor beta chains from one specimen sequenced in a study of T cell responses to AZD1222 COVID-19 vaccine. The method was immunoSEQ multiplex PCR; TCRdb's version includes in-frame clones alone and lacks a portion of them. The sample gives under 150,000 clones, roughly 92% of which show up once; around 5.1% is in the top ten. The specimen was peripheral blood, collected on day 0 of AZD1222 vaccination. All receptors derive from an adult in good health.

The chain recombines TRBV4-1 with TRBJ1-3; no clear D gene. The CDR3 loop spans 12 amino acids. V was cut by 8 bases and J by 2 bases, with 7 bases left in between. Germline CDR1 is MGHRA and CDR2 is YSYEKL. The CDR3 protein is CASRNPGNTIYF. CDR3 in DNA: TGCGCCAGCCGGAACCCTGGAAACACCATATATTTT.

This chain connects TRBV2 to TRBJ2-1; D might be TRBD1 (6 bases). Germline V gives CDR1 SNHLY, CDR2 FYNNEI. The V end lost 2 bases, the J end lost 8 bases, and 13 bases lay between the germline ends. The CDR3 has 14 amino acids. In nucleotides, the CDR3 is TGTGCCAGCAGTGAATTGGCAGGGGATGATGAGCAGTTCTTC. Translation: CASSELAGDDEQFF.

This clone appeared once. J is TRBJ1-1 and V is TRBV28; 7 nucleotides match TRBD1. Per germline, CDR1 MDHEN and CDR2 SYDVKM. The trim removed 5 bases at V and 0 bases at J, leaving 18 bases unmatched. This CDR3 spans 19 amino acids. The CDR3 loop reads CASSQSGKIPGTVNTEAFF. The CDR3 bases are TGTGCCAGCAGTCAATCCGGTAAAATCCCCGGGACAGTGAACACTGAAGCTTTCTTT.

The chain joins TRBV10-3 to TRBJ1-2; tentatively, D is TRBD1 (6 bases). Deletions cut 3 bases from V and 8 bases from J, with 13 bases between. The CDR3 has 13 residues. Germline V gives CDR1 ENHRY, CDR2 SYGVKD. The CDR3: CAISEGWGHGYTF. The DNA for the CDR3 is TGTGCCATCAGTGAAGGTTGGGGGCACGGCTACACCTTC.

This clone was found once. CDR3 sequence: CASSPIGVRDYEQYF. CDR3 sequence (DNA): TGTGCCAGCAGTCCGATAGGGGTCAGGGACTACGAGCAGTACTTC. The chain joins TRBV28 to TRBJ2-7, with D tentatively TRBD1 (5 bases). V was clipped by 5 bases and J by 3 bases, with 17 bases between them. The germline V gene encodes CDR1 MDHEN and CDR2 SYDVKM. The length of the CDR3 is 15 residues.

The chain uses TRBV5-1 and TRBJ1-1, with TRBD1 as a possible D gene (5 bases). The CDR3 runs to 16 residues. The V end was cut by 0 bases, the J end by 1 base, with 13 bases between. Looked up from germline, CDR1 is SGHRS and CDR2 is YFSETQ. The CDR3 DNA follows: TGCGCCAGCAGCTTGGAGGGTGTGGGGCCGAACACTGAAGCTTTCTTT. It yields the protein CASSLEGVGPNTEAFF.

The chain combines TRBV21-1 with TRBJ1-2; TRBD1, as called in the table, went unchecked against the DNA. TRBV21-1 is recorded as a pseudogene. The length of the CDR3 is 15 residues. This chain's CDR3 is CASTAGTGPSFGYTF. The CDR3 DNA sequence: TGTGCCAGCACCGCCGGGACAGGGCCTTCGTTTGGCTACACCTTC.

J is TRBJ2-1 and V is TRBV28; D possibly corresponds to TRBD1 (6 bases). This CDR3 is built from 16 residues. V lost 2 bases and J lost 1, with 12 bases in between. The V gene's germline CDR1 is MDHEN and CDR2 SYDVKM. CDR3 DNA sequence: TGTGCCAGCAGTTTAAGCGCGGACAGATCCTACAATGAGCAGTTCTTC. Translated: CASSLSADRSYNEQFF.

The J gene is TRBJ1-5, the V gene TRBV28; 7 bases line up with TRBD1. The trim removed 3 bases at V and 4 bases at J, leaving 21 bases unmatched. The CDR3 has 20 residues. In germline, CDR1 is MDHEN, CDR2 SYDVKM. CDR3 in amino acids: CASSFRTHPDYRDRNQPQHF. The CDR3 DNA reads TGTGCCAGCAGTTTCAGGACCCACCCCGACTACCGGGACAGAAATCAGCCCCAGCATTTT.

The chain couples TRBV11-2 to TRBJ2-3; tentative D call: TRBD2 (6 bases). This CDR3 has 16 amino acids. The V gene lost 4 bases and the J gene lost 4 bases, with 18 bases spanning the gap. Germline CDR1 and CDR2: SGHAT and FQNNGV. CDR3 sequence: CASSSPQKAGSDTQYF. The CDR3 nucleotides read TGTGCCAGCAGCTCCCCCCAGAAAGCGGGCTCAGATACGCAGTATTTT.

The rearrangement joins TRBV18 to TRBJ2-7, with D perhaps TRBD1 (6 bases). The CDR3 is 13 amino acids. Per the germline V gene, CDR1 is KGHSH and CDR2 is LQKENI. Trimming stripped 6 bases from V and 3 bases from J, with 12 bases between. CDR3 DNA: TGTGCCAGCTCCCGGGGACATTTCTACGAGCAGTACTTC. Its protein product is CASSRGHFYEQYF.

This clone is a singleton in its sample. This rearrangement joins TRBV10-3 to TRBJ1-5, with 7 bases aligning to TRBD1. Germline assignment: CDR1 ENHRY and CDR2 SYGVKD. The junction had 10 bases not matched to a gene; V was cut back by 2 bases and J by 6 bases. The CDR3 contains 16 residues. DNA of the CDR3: TGTGCCATCAGTGAGAGTCTTCGGGCAGGGGGTCAGCCCCAGCATTTT. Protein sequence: CAISESLRAGGQPQHF.